What follows are 27 T cell receptor beta chains derived from one specimen sequenced in a study of blood T cell repertoires in COVID-19. Profiling relied on immunoSEQ multiplex PCR, and the TCRdb table lists in-frame clones only, not all of them. The table shows about 260,000 clones, with 86% occurring only once. Sequencing used peripheral blood. The receptors stem from a man aged 35 to 55 who had recovered from COVID-19.

J is TRBJ1-1 and V is TRBV25-1; D not certain. This CDR3 has 13 residues. Germline CDR1 and CDR2: MGHDK and SYGVNS. Trimming stripped 1 base from V and 5 bases from J, with 8 bases between. In DNA, the CDR3 is TGTGCCAGCAGTGAATTAGGGAGGACTGAAGCTTTCTTT. This translates into CASSELGRTEAFF.

The chain has TRBV5-6 and TRBJ2-2; 9 positions match TRBD2. J gave up 6 bases and V 4 bases, and 4 bases lay outside the gene matches. The length of the CDR3 is 14 residues. Germline V gives CDR1 SGHDT, CDR2 YYEEEE. The CDR3 here is CASSEGLAPGELFF. CDR3 DNA: TGTGCCAGCAGCGAGGGACTAGCCCCCGGGGAGCTGTTTTTT.

The gene calls are TRBV6-5 and TRBJ2-7, with D perhaps matching TRBD1 (5 bases). The ends were cut back, 2 bases at V and 5 bases at J, with 13 bases in the middle. There are 14 residues in the CDR3. Germline CDR1 MNHEY, CDR2 SVGAGI. CDR3 amino acids: CASSYRAQGNEQYF. The CDR3 nucleotides are TGTGCCAGCAGTTACCGGGCCCAGGGTAACGAGCAGTACTTC.

The rearrangement uses TRBV6-5 and TRBJ2-7, with TRBD2 matching over 7 bases. The ends lost 6 bases at V and 3 bases at J; junction bases unmatched: 2. CDR1 and CDR2 (germline): MNHEY, SVGAGI. The CDR3 has 12 residues. DNA of the CDR3: TGTGCCAGCAGGGGAGGGGTCTACGAGCAGTACTTC. Its protein is CASRGGVYEQYF.

The gene calls are TRBV6-5 and TRBJ1-5; D is ambiguous. The V end lost 4 bases, the J end lost 2 bases, and 6 bases lay between the germline ends. The CDR3 length is 13 residues. Germline loops: CDR1 MNHEY, CDR2 SVGAGI. CDR3 bases: TGTGCCAGCAGTTTGTCTGGCAATCAGCCCCAGCATTTT. This codes for CASSLSGNQPQHF.

V gene TRBV11-1 combines with J gene TRBJ2-2; 8 bases align to TRBD1. The CDR3 is 15 amino acids. With 5 bases clipped from V and 3 bases from J, the junction kept 5 bases outside the gene matches. CDR1 is SGHAT, CDR2 FQDESV, per germline (reference sequence). The CDR3 sequence: CASSKGTGDTGELFF. DNA for the CDR3: TGTGCCAGCAGCAAGGGGACAGGCGACACCGGGGAGCTGTTTTTT.

This clone was picked up one time. This rearrangement joins TRBV9 to TRBJ2-2; 10 nucleotides line up with TRBD2. The CDR3 sequence is 15 residues long. Unmatched junction bases numbered 4, after V lost 4 bases and J lost 4 bases. The germline CDR1 and CDR2 sequences are SGDLS and YYNGEE. In DNA, the CDR3 is TGTGCCAGCAGCACTATAGCGGGGGGCACCGGGGAGCTGTTTTTT. Translating it yields CASSTIAGGTGELFF.

This clone turned up a few times. This chain joins TRBV5-6 and TRBJ1-1, with D hard to call. V lost 1 base, J lost 1 base, and 11 bases lay in between. This CDR3 region has 15 residues. Germline assignment: CDR1 SGHDT and CDR2 YYEEEE. DNA of the CDR3: TGTGCCAGCAGCTTGCTGCGAGGGCGGAACACTGAAGCTTTCTTT. This encodes CASSLLRGRNTEAFF.

The CDR3 DNA reads TGTGCCAGCACCTACAGGGGAGGAACTGAAGCTTTCTTT. Its protein is CASTYRGGTEAFF. This chain joins TRBV11-2 and TRBJ1-1; TRBD1 matches 7 bases. The CDR3 contains 13 residues. CDR1 is SGHAT and CDR2 is FQNNGV in the germline V gene. Trimming took 7 bases from V and 5 from J; bases not matched to a gene: 7.

The chain has TRBV5-1 and TRBJ2-7; weak D call: TRBD2 (6 bases). Trimming removed 2 bases at V and 2 bases at J, with 14 bases between. The germline gives CDR1 SGHRS, CDR2 YFSETQ. The CDR3 covers 15 residues. The CDR3 protein is CASSFNSGRAYEQYF. CDR3 nucleotide sequence: TGCGCCAGCAGCTTTAATAGCGGCCGCGCCTACGAGCAGTACTTC.

This chain joins TRBV6-5 and TRBJ1-1, with D tentatively TRBD1 (6 bases). Germline loops: CDR1 MNHEY, CDR2 SVGAGI. V was cut by 5 bases and J by 4 bases, with 11 bases left in between. There are 13 residues in the CDR3. As DNA, the CDR3 is TGTGCCAGCAGTCCCCCAGGGGCCACTGAAGCTTTCTTT. Translated, it gives CASSPPGATEAFF.

The J gene is TRBJ2-1, the V gene TRBV9; 9 positions agree with TRBD1. CDR1 is SGDLS and CDR2 is YYNGEE in the germline V gene. The CDR3 runs 14 residues. J was trimmed by 7 bases and V by 4 bases; bases with no gene match: 6. The CDR3 region is CASSSSTGGNEQFF. The CDR3 nucleotides are TGTGCCAGCAGCTCCTCGACAGGGGGAAATGAGCAGTTCTTC.

CDR3 nucleotides: TGCGCCAGCAGCCCTGGGCCAGCGGGAGGGCCCAGGCATGAGCAGTTCTTC. This encodes CASSPGPAGGPRHEQFF. V gene TRBV4-3 combines with J gene TRBJ2-1, with TRBD2 identical over 10 bases. The CDR3 sequence is 17 residues long. J lost 8 bases, V lost 4 bases, and 14 bases had no gene match. The germline gives CDR1 LGHNA, CDR2 YSLEER.

Comments on this clone: The same CDR3 can be traced to other DNA sequences in this sample. V and J are TRBV5-1 and TRBJ2-2; D is undetermined. The CDR3 loop spans 12 amino acids. Germline CDR1 SGHRS, CDR2 YFSETQ. Deletions cut 1 base from V and 6 bases from J, with 4 bases between. The CDR3 sequence is CASSLTSGELFF. CDR3 nucleotides: TGCGCCAGCAGCTTGACTTCCGGGGAGCTGTTTTTT.

This rearrangement joins TRBV5-6 to TRBJ2-3; 7 nucleotides line up with TRBD2. Trimming took 3 bases from V and 5 from J; bases not matched to a gene: 12. This CDR3 is built from 16 residues. In germline, CDR1 is SGHDT, CDR2 YYEEEE. The CDR3 nucleotides are TGTGCCAGCAGCTGGACCCTAGCGGCCGGGCTAGATACGCAGTATTTT. It is translated as CASSWTLAAGLDTQYF.

In this sample, this clone turned up once. This chain links TRBV6-2 or TRBV6-3 with TRBJ2-5; the match to TRBD1 covers 7 bases. This CDR3 is built from 16 residues. The germline CDR1 and CDR2 sequences are MNHEY and SVGEGT. V gave up 0 bases and J gave up 2 bases; unmatched junction bases: 6. The CDR3 here is CASSYSVGQAQETQYF. The CDR3 DNA is TGTGCCAGCAGTTACTCGGTAGGACAGGCTCAAGAGACCCAGTACTTC.

The chain couples TRBV19 to TRBJ2-7, with TRBD1 as a possible D gene (6 bases). The CDR3 covers 14 residues. V was pared by 10 bases and J by 0 bases, with 16 bases between. In germline, CDR1 is LNHDA, CDR2 SQIVND (reference sequence). CDR3 in amino acids: CATTGTQSSYEQYF. DNA of the CDR3: TGTGCCACCACCGGGACACAGAGCTCCTACGAGCAGTACTTC. The complete variable domain, with remaining parts taken from reference TRBV19 and TRBJ2-7, reads DGGITQSPKYLFRKEGQNVTLSCEQNLNHDAMYWYRQDPGQGLRLIYYSQIVNDFQKGDIAEGYSVSREKKESFPLTVTSAQKNPTAFYLCATTGTQSSYEQYFGPGTRLTVT.

This clone was seen a few times. V gene TRBV2 combines with J gene TRBJ1-5; D remains unclear. Germline V gene data show CDR1 as SNHLY and CDR2 as FYNNEI. Between the trimmed V and J ends, which lost 7 bases and 0 bases, there was a span of 13 bases. CDR3 length: 15 residues. The CDR3 sequence is CASKLGVLSNQPQHF. The DNA of the CDR3 is TGTGCCAGCAAGTTGGGAGTACTTAGCAATCAGCCCCAGCATTTT.

V gene TRBV3-1 (or the pseudogene TRBV3-2) combines with J gene TRBJ1-2; 12 bases agree with TRBD1. The germline gives CDR1 LGHDT, CDR2 YNNKEL (reference sequence). The length of the CDR3 is 15 residues. V was clipped by 6 bases and J by 6 bases; unmatched bases: 8. The DNA for the CDR3 is TGTGCCAGCAGGATGAGAGGGACAGGGGGCGATGGCTACACCTTC. Translation: CASRMRGTGGDGYTF.

This chain connects TRBV5-1 to TRBJ2-1; TRBD1 aligns across 7 bases. Germline CDR1 is SGHRS and CDR2 is YFSETQ. With V trimmed by 0 bases and J by 5 bases, 17 bases remained unmatched. The CDR3 has 19 amino acids. The CDR3 spells CASSLAFQGVSTRDNEQFF. CDR3 coding DNA: TGCGCCAGCAGCTTGGCGTTTCAGGGGGTAAGCACGAGGGACAATGAGCAGTTCTTC.

This sequence joins TRBV9 and TRBJ2-7; D not certain. CDR1 and CDR2 from the germline V gene are SGDLS and YYNGEE. V shed 0 bases and J shed 6 bases, with 16 bases lying between them. CDR3 length: 15 residues. As DNA, the CDR3 is TGTGCCAGCAGCGTAGATCCGCTAGATATTGGCGAGCAGTACTTC. Translation gives CASSVDPLDIGEQYF.

The chain recombines TRBV5-4 with TRBJ2-6; 11 nucleotides line up with TRBD1. J was trimmed by 0 bases and V by 7 bases; bases with no gene match: 6. Germline CDR1 reads SGHNT; CDR2 reads YYREEE (reference sequence). The CDR3 contains 17 residues. For the CDR3, the DNA is TGTGCCAGCGCGCTCGGGACAGGGGGCTCTGGGGCCAACGTCCTGACTTTC. It codes for CASALGTGGSGANVLTF.

A remark on this clone: A junction boundary mismatches the germline segment, possibly from a read error. The rearrangement links TRBV19 to TRBJ1-2; 8 bases align to TRBD1. The germline V gene has CDR1 LNHDA and CDR2 SQIVND (reference sequence). This CDR3 comprises 12 residues. As DNA, the CDR3 is TGTGCCAGCAGTACAGGGGGCTATGGCTACACCTTC. Protein sequence: CASSTGGYGYTF.

This clone was seen once. The rearrangement links TRBV11-3 to TRBJ2-7; weak D call: TRBD1 (5 bases). CDR3 length: 13 amino acids. In germline, CDR1 is SGHNT, CDR2 YENEEA. Trimming cost V 3 bases and J 6 bases, with 12 bases left between them. The CDR3 bases are TGTGCCAGCAGCTTGGGCCCTGGGGCCGAGCAGTACTTC. As protein: CASSLGPGAEQYF.

The CDR3 bases are TGTGCCAGCAGTCCGGGACTAGCGGGAGGGATGTCGGGGGGGCAGTACTTC. Translated: CASSPGLAGGMSGGQYF. This chain uses TRBV27 with TRBJ2-7; TRBD2 aligns across 16 bases. Germline CDR1 MNHEY, CDR2 SMNVEV (reference sequence). This CDR3 comprises 17 residues. V shed 5 bases, J shed 9 bases, and the junction held 13 bases outside the gene matches.

Note on this clone: It is likely a read error, because the conserved phenylalanine at the end of the CDR3 is missing. It is unclear where the CDR3 begins or ends on the DNA, so no DNA is shown, and the CDR3 is as TCRdb lists it. The V call is TRBV9, the J call TRBJ2-7; the listed D gene, TRBD1, was not tested against the DNA. A total of 8 residues make up the CDR3, ends included. The germline V gene encodes CDR1 SGDLS and CDR2 YYNGEE. The CDR3 loop is CASSVTTS.

V gene TRBV7-3 combines with J gene TRBJ2-1, with D unresolved. The CDR3 length is 17 residues. Germline V gene sequence: CDR1 SGHTA, CDR2 FQGTGA. V was trimmed by 5 bases and J by 8 bases, leaving 25 bases between them. CDR3 DNA sequence: TGTGCCAGCAGCCCGAATGGGCGTCTCCGGCCCCGCGATGAGCAGTTCTTC. It encodes CASSPNGRLRPRDEQFF.